This entry lists 29 T cell receptor beta chains sequenced from one sample in a study of blood T cells in healthy people across ages. The use of a sample-barcoded 5' primer and a J-beta primer mix characterized a second PCR of about 7 to 12 cycles. MiXCR, run by TCRdb on the 5' RACE reads, gives a single entry per CDR3 protein. There are about 810,000 distinct CDR3 sequences in the sample; under 40% occur only once, and roughly 13% lies in the top ten. The sample consisted of blood. These receptors were collected from a man younger than 30 in good health.

In this sample, this clonotype turned up a few times. The rearrangement links TRBV7-2 to TRBJ2-3, with TRBD2 matching over 9 bases. V lost 4 bases to trimming and J lost 1 base; unmatched junction nucleotides: 9. CDR1 and CDR2 (germline): SGHTA, FQGNSA. The length of the CDR3 is 17 residues. CDR3 sequence: CASSYTVSGGGTDTQYF. CDR3 in DNA: TGTGCCAGCAGCTATACTGTTAGCGGGGGAGGCACAGATACGCAGTATTTT.

This clonotype was observed at least ten times. CDR3 sequence: CASSLGLAEQETQYF. CDR3 nucleotide sequence: TGTGCCAGCAGCTTGGGACTAGCGGAACAAGAGACCCAGTACTTC. The J gene is TRBJ2-5, the V gene TRBV7-3; 11 nucleotides match TRBD2. Per germline, CDR1 SGHTA and CDR2 FQGTGA. The CDR3 consists of 15 residues. After removal of 3 bases from V and 2 bases from J, the junction contained 2 bases not matched to a gene.

This clonotype was picked up many times. This chain connects TRBV6-1 to TRBJ2-3; 9 bases align to TRBD2. Germline-derived CDR1 and CDR2 are MNHNS and SASEGT. The junction had 15 bases not matched to a gene; V was cut back by 7 bases and J by 1 base. The CDR3 has 18 amino acids. For the CDR3, the DNA is TGTGCCAGCACCCCCGCGGGCCGTAGCGGGGGCCGCACAGATACGCAGTATTTT. The encoded protein is CASTPAGRSGGRTDTQYF.

A few counts support this clonotype. The chain joins TRBV6-6 to TRBJ2-2, with TRBD2 matching 7 bases. Per germline, CDR1 MNHNY and CDR2 SVGAGI (reference sequence). The V gene end was trimmed by 8 bases and the J gene end by 6 bases; junction bases not matched to a gene: 12. The CDR3 is made up of 15 amino acids. The CDR3 is CASGLKTGGAGELFF. The CDR3 DNA reads TGTGCCAGCGGGCTTAAAACGGGGGGAGCCGGGGAGCTGTTTTTT.

With regard to this clonotype: With a much larger clone just one base away, this may be a read error. The V and J genes are TRBV12-3 or TRBV12-4 and TRBJ2-4; weak D call: TRBD2 (5 bases). The DNA end is a closer match to TRBJ2-5, so the J assignment may be wrong. This CDR3 is 13 amino acids long. CDR3 loop: CASSLTERGTQYF. CDR3 coding DNA: TGTGCCAGCAGTTTAACGGAACGGGGGACCCAGTACTTC.

This clonotype showed up just a few times. The rearrangement uses TRBV5-1 and TRBJ2-5; 7 bases fit TRBD2. Germline CDR1 and CDR2: SGHRS and YFSETQ. This CDR3 region has 14 residues. The ends lost 3 bases at V and 1 base at J; junction bases unmatched: 3. CDR3 sequence reads: CASSWGTTQETQYF. Written as DNA, the CDR3 is TGCGCCAGCAGCTGGGGGACTACCCAAGAGACCCAGTACTTC.

This clonotype has only a few counts. The chain recombines TRBV4-3 with TRBJ2-1, with 8 nucleotides matching TRBD1. The CDR3 sequence is 19 residues long. V dropped 3 bases and J dropped 4; count of bases not matched to a gene: 17. CDR1 and CDR2 (germline): LGHNA, YSLEER. The CDR3 loop is CASSQDPGQVHLGYNEQFF. The CDR3, as DNA: TGCGCCAGCAGCCAGGACCCGGGACAGGTACACCTCGGGTACAATGAGCAGTTCTTC.

This clonotype was seen repeatedly, ten times or more. The chain combines TRBV5-1 with TRBJ2-5; TRBD1 matches at 9 bases. The CDR3 runs to 14 residues. Germline V CDR1 and CDR2: SGHRS, YFSETQ. The ends lost 4 bases at V and 4 bases at J; junction bases unmatched: 5. The CDR3 region has the DNA TGCGCCAGCAGCGGAGGGGACAGGGCAGAGACCCAGTACTTC. Its protein is CASSGGDRAETQYF.

The chain uses TRBV29-1 and TRBJ1-1; 7 positions match TRBD1. This CDR3 is 14 amino acids long. V lost 0 bases and J lost 10; bases outside the gene matches: 11. CDR1 is SQVTM, CDR2 ANQGSEA, per germline. CDR3 bases: TGCAGCGTTGAAGAGGCTCGGGGGGCAGGGGGAGCTTTCTTT. Protein product: CSVEEARGAGGAFF.

This clonotype was seen many times. This rearrangement joins TRBV12-3 or TRBV12-4 to TRBJ2-1, with a tentative D call TRBD1 (6 bases). V lost 5 bases and J 8 bases, leaving 13 bases between the germline ends. The CDR3 consists of 13 residues. The CDR3 loop is CASSPLQGDEQFF. CDR3 DNA: TGTGCCAGCAGTCCTTTACAGGGCGATGAGCAGTTCTTC.

The sample holds many counts of this clonotype. This chain uses TRBV4-3 with TRBJ2-3; no clear D. The CDR3 is 13 residues long. Trimming took 3 bases from V and 6 from J, leaving 10 bases between them. CDR1 is LGHNA and CDR2 is YSLEER in the germline V gene. This chain's CDR3 is CASSHPKADTQYF. The CDR3 DNA is TGCGCCAGCAGCCACCCCAAGGCGGATACGCAGTATTTT.

About this clonotype: A much larger clone lies a single base off, so this may be a read error. The genes are TRBV20-1 and TRBJ2-5; possible D gene TRBD1, 5 bases. The CDR3 consists of 14 residues. Germline V gene lookup returns CDR1 DFQATT and CDR2 SNEGSKA (reference sequence). Deletions cut 7 bases from V and 2 bases from J, with 17 bases between. The CDR3 loop is CSVQNRKGQETQYF. The CDR3, as DNA: TGCAGTGTCCAGAACCGAAAGGGGCAAGAGACCCAGTACTTC.

This chain links TRBV7-2 with TRBJ2-5; the match to TRBD2 covers 9 bases. The CDR3 is 17 amino acids. From germline, CDR1 is SGHTA and CDR2 FQGNSA. The V gene end was trimmed by 1 base and the J gene end by 0 bases; junction bases not matched to a gene: 6. The CDR3 region has the DNA TGTGCCAGCAGCTTAGGGCTAGCGGGGACCTACCAAGAGACCCAGTACTTC. Its translation is CASSLGLAGTYQETQYF.

This clonotype was found a few times. V and J are TRBV5-1 and TRBJ2-7, with D possibly matching TRBD1 (6 bases). The CDR3 is made up of 13 amino acids. The V end lost 9 bases, the J end lost 4 bases, and 17 bases lay between the germline ends. The V gene's germline CDR1 is SGHRS and CDR2 YFSETQ. The CDR3: CATRAGDAYEQYF. Written as DNA, the CDR3 is TGCGCCACCAGGGCAGGGGATGCATACGAGCAGTACTTC.

This clonotype was observed a single time. A much larger clone is a single base away; this may be a read error. The V gene is TRBV25-1, the J gene TRBJ2-1, with TRBD1 matching 7 bases. The tail of the sequence fits TRBJ2-7 better, so the J call may be wrong. This CDR3 spans 16 amino acids. Germline V gene sequence: CDR1 MGHDK, CDR2 SYGVNS. CDR3 residues: CASSARTGSSYNEQYF. CDR3 DNA sequence: TGTGCCAGCAGTGCCAGGACAGGCAGCTCCTACAATGAGCAGTACTTC.

The rearrangement uses TRBV15 and TRBJ1-5, with 7 positions matching TRBD1. Unmatched junction bases numbered 2, after V lost 0 bases and J lost 3 bases. Germline V lookup: CDR1 LNHNV, CDR2 YYDKDF (reference sequence). The CDR3 spans 15 residues. In nucleotides, the CDR3 is TGTGCCACCAGCAGAGACACAGGGGCCAATCAGCCCCAGCATTTT. Amino acids: CATSRDTGANQPQHF.

The genes are TRBV29-1 and TRBJ1-1; perhaps TRBD1 as D (5 bases). The ends were cut back, 4 bases at V and 6 bases at J, with 21 bases in the middle. The CDR3 totals 15 residues. CDR1 is SQVTM, CDR2 ANQGSEA, per germline. The CDR3 coding sequence is TGCAGCGTTGCCCCCAGGGTGACCCCCCGCTCTGAAGCTTTCTTT. It codes for CSVAPRVTPRSEAFF.

This clonotype was picked up a small number of times. The rearrangement links TRBV6-1 to TRBJ2-7; perhaps TRBD1 as D (5 bases). Germline CDR1 is MNHNS and CDR2 is SASEGT. Trimming removed 8 bases from V and 4 bases from J, with 15 bases in between. This CDR3 comprises 13 residues. Here the CDR3 reads CASATDLLYEQYF. DNA for the CDR3: TGTGCCAGCGCGACAGACCTGTTATACGAGCAGTACTTC.

The rearrangement uses TRBV9 and TRBJ1-4; TRBD1 matches at 11 bases. Looked up from germline, CDR1 is SGDLS and CDR2 is YYNGEE. V dropped 4 bases and J dropped 7; count of bases not matched to a gene: 6. There are 15 residues in the CDR3. CDR3 protein: CASSRTGGRGEKLFF. In DNA, the CDR3 is TGTGCCAGCAGCCGGACAGGGGGCCGGGGTGAAAAACTGTTTTTT.

The genes are TRBV7-2 and TRBJ2-4; the D is unclear. The germline V gene has CDR1 SGHTA and CDR2 FQGNSA. CDR3 length: 13 residues. V was shortened by 2 bases and J by 0 bases, with 2 bases between the two germline ends. CDR3 DNA: TGTGCCAGCAGCTTACTAGCCAAAAACATTCAGTACTTC. This codes for CASSLLAKNIQYF.

Ten or more counts support this clonotype. This chain connects TRBV12-3 or TRBV12-4 to TRBJ2-7, with D hard to call. The CDR3 spans 16 residues. V gave up 5 bases and J gave up 1 base, with 18 bases separating them. Written as DNA, the CDR3 is TGTGCCAGCAGTCCACCCCGGCAGCCTGAGTCCTACGAGCAGTACTTC. Encoded protein: CASSPPRQPESYEQYF.

V usage is TRBV12-5 and J usage is TRBJ2-7; D possibly corresponds to TRBD2 (5 bases). CDR3 size: 19 residues. V was shortened by 1 base and J by 2 bases, with 24 bases between the two germline ends. Germline V CDR1 and CDR2: LGHNT, FRNRAP. The CDR3 protein is CASGLESVATNSRTYEQYF. CDR3 coding DNA: TGTGCTAGTGGTTTGGAGAGCGTAGCGACGAACTCTCGGACCTACGAGCAGTACTTC.

This rearrangement joins TRBV10-3 to TRBJ2-7; weak D call: TRBD2 (5 bases). Germline values: CDR1 ENHRY, CDR2 SYGVKD. The CDR3 sequence is 13 residues long. The V gene lost 10 bases and the J gene lost 1 base, with 14 bases spanning the gap. In DNA form, the CDR3 reads TGTGCCAGCAGCGAACGGGATTCCTACGAGCAGTACTTC. Residues: CASSERDSYEQYF.

This clonotype was found a few times. The chain combines TRBV10-3 with TRBJ1-5; D ambiguous. This CDR3 has 14 amino acids. V lost 5 bases and J lost 3, with 11 bases in between. CDR1 is ENHRY and CDR2 is SYGVKD in the germline V gene. CDR3 protein: CAISPADYNQPQHF. CDR3 in DNA: TGTGCCATCAGTCCGGCAGACTACAATCAGCCCCAGCATTTT.

The gene calls are TRBV12-3 or TRBV12-4 and TRBJ2-7; 7 positions match TRBD1. Judging by the DNA end, TRBJ2-4 fits better; the J call may be wrong. The CDR3 length is 14 residues. The CDR3, as DNA: TGTGCCAGCACTTGGGACAGAGGCTTAAACATTCAGTACTTC. This encodes CASTWDRGLNIQYF.

This clonotype was recorded at least ten times. The chain joins TRBV7-2 to TRBJ1-4; D is uncertain. The CDR3 has 13 residues. V lost 5 bases to trimming and J lost 13 bases, with 17 bases between them. Germline V gene lookup returns CDR1 SGHTA and CDR2 FQGNSA. CDR3 in amino acids: CASSHPFGLRLFF. The CDR3 DNA reads TGTGCCAGCAGCCATCCGTTCGGACTCCGACTGTTTTTT.

The chain recombines TRBV27 with TRBJ2-1; 9 bases line up with TRBD2. The CDR3 consists of 16 residues. V lost 6 bases to trimming and J lost 10 bases; unmatched junction nucleotides: 16. Germline CDR1 reads MNHEY; CDR2 reads SMNVEV (reference sequence). CDR3 region: CASSLLGGRGGGEQFF. The CDR3 DNA is TGTGCCAGCAGCCTACTGGGCGGGAGGGGTGGTGGGGAGCAGTTCTTC.

The sample holds a few counts of this clonotype. The chain carries TRBV7-2 and TRBJ2-3, with D perhaps given as TRBD1 or TRBD2 (6 bases each). The ends were cut back, 5 bases at V and 2 bases at J, with 14 bases in the middle. Germline-derived CDR1 and CDR2 are SGHTA and FQGNSA. The CDR3 consists of 15 residues. CDR3 residues: CASSPWGAVTDTQYF. In DNA, the CDR3 is TGTGCCAGCAGCCCCTGGGGGGCGGTCACAGATACGCAGTATTTT.

The CDR3 DNA reads TGTGCCAGCAGCCCTTACGGTAGTGCCTCCCGGGATACGCAGTATTTT. It codes for CASSPYGSASRDTQYF. J is TRBJ2-3 and V is TRBV7-2, with no clear D. The germline gives CDR1 SGHTA, CDR2 FQGNSA. Between the trimmed V and J ends, which lost 5 bases and 6 bases, there was a span of 21 bases. The CDR3 covers 16 residues.